These 9 T cell receptor beta chains were sequenced from one sample in a study of cytomegalovirus exposure and HLA in healthy donors. Primers for the PCR totalled 60 Vbeta and 13 Jbeta. The table came from immunoSEQ multiplex PCR; TCRdb's copy has only in-frame clones and leaves some out. This sample has around 130,000 clones, with approximately 80% found just once. Sequencing was done on a sample of PBMCs. These receptors were collected from a woman in her thirties or forties in good health and CMV-seronegative.

The chain joins TRBV5-1 to TRBJ2-3; 7 bases align to TRBD2. The CDR3 consists of 15 residues. Germline CDR1 and CDR2: SGHRS and YFSETQ. The J segment lost 5 bases and the V segment lost 0 bases, leaving 6 bases of the junction unmatched. The DNA for the CDR3 is TGCGCCAGCAGCTTGGAAGGCGGGAGCGTAGATACGCAGTATTTT. Residues: CASSLEGGSVDTQYF. The entire variable domain, with the rest obtained from reference TRBV5-1 and TRBJ2-3, is as follows: KAGVTQTPRYLIKTRGQQVTLSCSPISGHRSVSWYQQTPGQGLQFLFEYFSETQRNKGNFPGRFSGRQFSNSRSEMNVSTLELGDSALYLCASSLEGGSVDTQYFGPGTRLTVL.

This chain uses TRBV7-6 with TRBJ2-3; D call uncertain. Germline CDR1 reads SGHVS; CDR2 reads FNYEAQ. This CDR3 spans 14 amino acids. Trimming removed 1 base at V and 2 bases at J, with 7 bases between. DNA for the CDR3: TGTGCCAGCAGCTTAGAAGAGCTCACAGATACGCAGTATTTT. Translating gives CASSLEELTDTQYF.

This clone has a handful of counts. This chain uses TRBV6-5 with TRBJ1-5; D perhaps matches TRBD1 (5 bases). This CDR3 is 15 amino acids long. Germline-derived CDR1 and CDR2 are MNHEY and SVGAGI. V was pared by 0 bases and J by 4 bases, with 10 bases between. The DNA of the CDR3 is TGTGCCAGCAGTTACTCTCGACAGCTTAATCAGCCCCAGCATTTT. Amino acid sequence: CASSYSRQLNQPQHF.

The V and J genes are TRBV19 and TRBJ1-2; D might be TRBD1 (5 bases). V was pared by 7 bases and J by 4 bases, with 7 bases between. This CDR3 contains 11 residues. CDR1 is LNHDA, CDR2 SQIVND, per germline (reference sequence). The chain's CDR3 is CASKGAYGYTF. CDR3 in DNA: TGTGCCAGTAAAGGGGCCTATGGCTACACCTTC.

This clone was seen once. The chain uses TRBV19 and TRBJ2-3; tentative D call: TRBD2 (5 bases). Germline CDR1 reads LNHDA; CDR2 reads SQIVND (reference sequence). CDR3 length: 15 amino acids. V lost 0 bases, J lost 5 bases, and 12 bases lay in between. CDR3 bases: TGTGCCAGTAGTATAGATGGACTCCGGCGAGATACGCAGTATTTT. Translation: CASSIDGLRRDTQYF.

The chain couples TRBV5-6 to TRBJ1-5; tentative D call: TRBD1 (6 bases). V was clipped by 3 bases and J by 7 bases, with 11 bases between them. Germline CDR1 SGHDT, CDR2 YYEEEE. The CDR3 runs to 13 residues. The chain's CDR3 is CASSSGVWQPQHF. The CDR3 DNA reads TGTGCCAGCAGCTCAGGGGTTTGGCAGCCCCAGCATTTT.

This chain connects TRBV2 to TRBJ2-7, with D possibly being TRBD1 (7 bases). V gave up 1 base and J gave up 5 bases, with 15 bases separating them. CDR1 is SNHLY, CDR2 FYNNEI, per germline. CDR3 length: 15 amino acids. This CDR3 reads CASSEGGDRWDEQYF. The CDR3 DNA reads as TGTGCCAGCAGTGAAGGGGGGGACAGATGGGACGAGCAGTACTTC.

The chain combines TRBV5-4 with TRBJ1-1; 9 bases fit TRBD1. The length of the CDR3 is 14 residues. CDR1 SGHNT and CDR2 YYREEE come from the germline V gene (reference sequence). The junction had 2 bases not matched to a gene; V was cut back by 4 bases and J by 1 base. Here the CDR3 DNA reads TGTGCCAGCAGCCCGACAGGGGGGAACACTGAAGCTTTCTTT. Encoded protein: CASSPTGGNTEAFF. The full variable domain, in which reference TRBV5-4 and TRBJ1-1 provide the parts outside the CDR3, is ETGVTQSPTHLIKTRGQQVTLRCSSQSGHNTVSWYQQALGQGPQFIFQYYREEENGRGNFPPRFSGLQFPNYSSELNVNALELDDSALYLCASSPTGGNTEAFFGQGTRLTVV.

The chain has TRBV18 and TRBJ1-6; D not resolved. The V and J ends lost 5 bases and 10 bases respectively, with 12 bases between them. The CDR3 loop spans 13 amino acids. The germline V gene has CDR1 KGHSH and CDR2 LQKENI. CDR3 in amino acids: CASSSGVESPLHF. The CDR3 coding sequence is TGTGCCAGCTCAAGTGGCGTGGAGTCACCCCTCCACTTT.